Detailed here is one TCR beta chain. Method: immunoSEQ multiplex PCR; TCRdb's copy keeps in-frame clones and lacks some. The profile shows 85,000 to 100,000 clones, about 85% of them singletons. The V gene end was trimmed by 0 bases and the J gene end by 5 bases; junction bases not matched to a gene: 11. CDR1 and CDR2 from the germline V gene are SGHKS and YYEKEE (reference sequence). The CDR3 has 17 residues. The data belong to a study of blood T cell repertoires in COVID-19. The chain combines TRBV5-5 with TRBJ2-5, with TRBD2 identical over 9 bases. Sample: peripheral blood. The receptor comes from a man aged 55 to 70 with acute or convalescent COVID-19. The CDR3 nucleotides are TGTGCCAGCAGCTTGGACGGGGCGGGGGGGCCCTGGGAGACCCAGTACTTC. Its protein is CASSLDGAGGPWETQYF.